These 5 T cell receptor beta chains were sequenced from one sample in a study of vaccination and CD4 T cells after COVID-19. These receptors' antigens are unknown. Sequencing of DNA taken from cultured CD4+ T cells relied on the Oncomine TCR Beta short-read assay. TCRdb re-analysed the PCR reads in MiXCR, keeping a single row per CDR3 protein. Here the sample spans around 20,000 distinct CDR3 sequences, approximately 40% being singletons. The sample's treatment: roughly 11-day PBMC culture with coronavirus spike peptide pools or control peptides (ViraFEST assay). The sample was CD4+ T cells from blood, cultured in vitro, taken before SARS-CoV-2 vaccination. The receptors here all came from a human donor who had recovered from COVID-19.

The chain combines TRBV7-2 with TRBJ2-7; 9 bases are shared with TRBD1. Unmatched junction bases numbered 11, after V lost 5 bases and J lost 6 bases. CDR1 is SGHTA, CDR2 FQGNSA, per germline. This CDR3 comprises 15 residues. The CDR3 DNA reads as TGTGCCAGCAGCCTACAGACAGGGGGGTATGGCGAGCAGTACTTC. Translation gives CASSLQTGGYGEQYF.

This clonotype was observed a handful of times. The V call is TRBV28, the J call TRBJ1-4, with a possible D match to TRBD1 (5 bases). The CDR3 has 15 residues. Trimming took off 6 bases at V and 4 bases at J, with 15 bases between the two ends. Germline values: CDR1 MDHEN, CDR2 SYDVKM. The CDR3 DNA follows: TGTGCCAGCAGGGTGGTGGCAGGGCGTAATGAAAAACTGTTTTTT. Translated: CASRVVAGRNEKLFF. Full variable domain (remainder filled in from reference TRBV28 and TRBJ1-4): DVKVTQSSRYLVKRTGEKVFLECVQDMDHENMFWYRQDPGLGLRLIYFSYDVKMKEKGDIPEGYSVSREKKERFSLILESASTNQTSMYLCASRVVAGRNEKLFFGSGTQLSVL.

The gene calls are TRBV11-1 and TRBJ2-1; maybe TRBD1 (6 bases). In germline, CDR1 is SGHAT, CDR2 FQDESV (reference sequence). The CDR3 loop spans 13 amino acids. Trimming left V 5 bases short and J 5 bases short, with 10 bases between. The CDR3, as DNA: TGTGCCAGCAGCCTCGACAGGAACAATGAGCAGTTCTTC. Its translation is CASSLDRNNEQFF.

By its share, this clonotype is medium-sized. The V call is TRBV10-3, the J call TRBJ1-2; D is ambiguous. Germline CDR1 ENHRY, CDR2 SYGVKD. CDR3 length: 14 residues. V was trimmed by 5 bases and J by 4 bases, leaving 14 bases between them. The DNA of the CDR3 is TGTGCCATCAGTAACAGTGGGAGTGCCTATGGCTACACCTTC. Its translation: CAISNSGSAYGYTF.

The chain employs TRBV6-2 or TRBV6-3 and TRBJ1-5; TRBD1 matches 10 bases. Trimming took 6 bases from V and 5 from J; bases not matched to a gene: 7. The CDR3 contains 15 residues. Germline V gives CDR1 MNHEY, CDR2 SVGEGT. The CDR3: CASSRDRGLYQPQHF. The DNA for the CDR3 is TGTGCCAGCAGCCGTGACAGGGGGCTCTATCAGCCCCAGCATTTT.